This T cell receptor beta chain is from a study of brain T cells in children with intractable seizures. Stated time point: blood from clinic visit 5 months post-surgery; TSC patient then seizure free. Patients received at least one anti-epileptic drug before surgery. There are 13 residues in the CDR3. V was trimmed by 3 bases and J by 3 bases, leaving 5 bases between them. Repertoires were generated with immunoSEQ multiplex PCR, while TCRdb's copy carries only in-frame clones and drops some. Of about 350,000 clones in the sample, about 93% were seen once. In this sample, this clone turned up a few times. Its specificity is unknown. General study findings and limits: Only CDR3 sequence similarity suggested viral specificity, without known HCMV serostatus.

Sequences were derived from peripheral blood, sampled roughly 5 months after surgery. The chain employs TRBV12-3 or TRBV12-4 and TRBJ2-2; D ambiguous. The clonotype comes from a boy less than two years old with tuberous sclerosis and intractable seizures. CDR3 loop: CASSLDHTGELFF. In DNA form, the CDR3 reads TGTGCCAGCAGTTTGGACCACACCGGGGAGCTGTTTTTT.